This T cell receptor (beta chain) comes out of a study of blood T cell repertoires in COVID-19. This clone was observed a few times. Per germline, CDR1 LGHNT and CDR2 FRNRAP. This CDR3 is built from 15 residues. J was trimmed by 8 bases and V by 1 base; bases with no gene match: 7. Generated by immunoSEQ multiplex PCR, the TCRdb table keeps only in-frame clones and is missing some. In the table there are about 270,000 clones, around nine tenths of which are singletons. The sample was peripheral blood. This sequence was found in a woman in her 70s with COVID-19, enrolled during active disease. The rearrangement joins TRBV12-5 to TRBJ2-1; 8 bases fit TRBD1. CDR3 sequence: CASGLGRTGSDEQFF. The CDR3 DNA reads TGTGCTAGTGGTTTGGGCCGGACAGGGTCCGATGAGCAGTTCTTC.